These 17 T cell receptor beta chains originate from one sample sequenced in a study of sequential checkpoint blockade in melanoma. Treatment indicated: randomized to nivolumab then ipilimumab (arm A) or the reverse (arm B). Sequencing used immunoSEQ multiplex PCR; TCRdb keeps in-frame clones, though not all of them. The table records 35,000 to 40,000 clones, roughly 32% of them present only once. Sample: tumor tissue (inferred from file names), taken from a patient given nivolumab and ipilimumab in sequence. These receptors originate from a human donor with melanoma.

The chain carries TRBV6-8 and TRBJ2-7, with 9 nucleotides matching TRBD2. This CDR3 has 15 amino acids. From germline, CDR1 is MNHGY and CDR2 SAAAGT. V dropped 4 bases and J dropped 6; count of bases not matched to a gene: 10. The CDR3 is CASSSGLGLAAEQYF. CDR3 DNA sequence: TGTGCCAGCAGTTCGGGATTGGGACTAGCTGCCGAGCAGTACTTC.

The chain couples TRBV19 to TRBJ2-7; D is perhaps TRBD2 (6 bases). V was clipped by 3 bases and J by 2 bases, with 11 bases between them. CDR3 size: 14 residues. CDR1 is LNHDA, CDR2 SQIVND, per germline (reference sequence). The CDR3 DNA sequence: TGTGCCAGTAGTATGGAGGGGTTGCCCTACGAGCAGTACTTC. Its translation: CASSMEGLPYEQYF.

The CDR3 reads CASSLGLGVAGELFF. In DNA, the CDR3 is TGCGCCAGCAGCTTGGGACTAGGAGTGGCCGGGGAGCTGTTTTTT. This chain joins TRBV5-1 and TRBJ2-2, with a tentative D call TRBD2 (6 bases). V lost 0 bases, J lost 6 bases, and 12 bases lay in between. CDR1 and CDR2 from the germline V gene are SGHRS and YFSETQ. This CDR3 contains 15 residues.

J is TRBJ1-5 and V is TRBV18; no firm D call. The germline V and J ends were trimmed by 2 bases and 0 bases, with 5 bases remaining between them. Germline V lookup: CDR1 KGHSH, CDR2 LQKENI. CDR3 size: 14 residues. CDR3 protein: CASSPSDSNQPQHF. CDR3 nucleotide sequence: TGTGCCAGCTCACCATCGGATAGCAATCAGCCCCAGCATTTT.

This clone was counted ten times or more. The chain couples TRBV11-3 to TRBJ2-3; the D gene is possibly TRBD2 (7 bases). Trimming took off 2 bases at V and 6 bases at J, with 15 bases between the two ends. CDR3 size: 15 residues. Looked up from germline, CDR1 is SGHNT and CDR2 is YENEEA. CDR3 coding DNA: TGTGCCAGCAGCTTAAGGGGGGGCCGTGCCGATACGCAGTATTTT. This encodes CASSLRGGRADTQYF.

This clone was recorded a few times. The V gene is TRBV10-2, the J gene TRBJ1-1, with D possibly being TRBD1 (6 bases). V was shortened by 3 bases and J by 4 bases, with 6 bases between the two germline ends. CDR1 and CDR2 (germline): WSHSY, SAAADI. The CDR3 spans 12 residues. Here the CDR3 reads CASSDRGTEAFF. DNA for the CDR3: TGCGCCAGCAGTGACAGGGGCACTGAAGCTTTCTTT.

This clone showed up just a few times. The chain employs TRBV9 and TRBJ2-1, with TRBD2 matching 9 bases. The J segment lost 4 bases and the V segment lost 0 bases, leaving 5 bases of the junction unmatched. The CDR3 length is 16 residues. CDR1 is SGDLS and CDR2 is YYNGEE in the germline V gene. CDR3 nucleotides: TGTGCCAGCAGCGTAGAGGGTAGCGGGGGTTACAATGAGCAGTTCTTC. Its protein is CASSVEGSGGYNEQFF.

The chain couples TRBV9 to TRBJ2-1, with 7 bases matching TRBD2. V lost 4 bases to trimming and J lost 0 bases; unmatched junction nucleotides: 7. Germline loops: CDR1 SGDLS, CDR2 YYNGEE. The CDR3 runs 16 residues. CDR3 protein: CASSSPLANSYNEQFF. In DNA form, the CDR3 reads TGTGCCAGCAGCTCCCCACTAGCGAACTCCTACAATGAGCAGTTCTTC. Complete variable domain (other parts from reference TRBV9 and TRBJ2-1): DSGVTQTPKHLITATGQRVTLRCSPRSGDLSVYWYQQSLDQGLQFLIQYYNGEERAKGNILERFSAQQFPDLHSELNLSSLELGDSALYFCASSSPLANSYNEQFFGPGTRLTVL.

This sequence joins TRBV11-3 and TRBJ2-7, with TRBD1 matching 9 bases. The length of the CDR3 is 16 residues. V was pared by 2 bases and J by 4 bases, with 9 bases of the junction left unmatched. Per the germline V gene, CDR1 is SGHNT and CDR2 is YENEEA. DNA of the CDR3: TGTGCCAGCAGCTTAAAGGGCGGGACAGGGCTTTACGAGCAGTACTTC. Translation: CASSLKGGTGLYEQYF.

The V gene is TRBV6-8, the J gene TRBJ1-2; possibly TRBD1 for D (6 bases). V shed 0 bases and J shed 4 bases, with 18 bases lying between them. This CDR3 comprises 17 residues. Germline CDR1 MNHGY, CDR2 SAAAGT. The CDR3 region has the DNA TGTGCCAGCAGTTACTCGATACACGCGGGACACCCCTATGGCTACACCTTC. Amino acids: CASSYSIHAGHPYGYTF.

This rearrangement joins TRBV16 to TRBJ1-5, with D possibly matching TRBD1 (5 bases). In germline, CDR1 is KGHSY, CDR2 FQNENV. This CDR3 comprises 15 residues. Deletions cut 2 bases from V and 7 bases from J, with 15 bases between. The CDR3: CASSQTPGAGQPQHF. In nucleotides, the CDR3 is TGTGCCAGCAGCCAAACCCCCGGGGCAGGGCAGCCCCAGCATTTT.

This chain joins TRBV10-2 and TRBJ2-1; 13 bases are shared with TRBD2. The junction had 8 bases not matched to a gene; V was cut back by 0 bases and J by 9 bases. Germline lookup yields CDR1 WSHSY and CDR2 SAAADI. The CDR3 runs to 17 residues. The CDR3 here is CASSESGLAGAWGEQFF. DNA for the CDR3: TGCGCCAGCAGTGAGTCTGGACTAGCGGGAGCCTGGGGTGAGCAGTTCTTC.

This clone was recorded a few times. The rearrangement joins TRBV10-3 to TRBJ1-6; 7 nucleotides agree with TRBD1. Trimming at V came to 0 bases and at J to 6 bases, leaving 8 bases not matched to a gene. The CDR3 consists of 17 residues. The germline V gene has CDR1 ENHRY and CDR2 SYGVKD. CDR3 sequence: CAISESNAGTANSPLHF. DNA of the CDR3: TGTGCCATCAGTGAGTCAAATGCCGGGACAGCTAATTCACCCCTCCACTTT.

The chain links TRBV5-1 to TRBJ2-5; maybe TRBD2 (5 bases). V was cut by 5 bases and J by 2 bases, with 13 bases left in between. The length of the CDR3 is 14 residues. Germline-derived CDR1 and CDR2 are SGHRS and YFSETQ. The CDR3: CASSSLAVQETQYF. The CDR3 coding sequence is TGCGCCAGCAGTTCCCTAGCAGTACAAGAGACCCAGTACTTC. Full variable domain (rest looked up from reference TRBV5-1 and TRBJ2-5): KAGVTQTPRYLIKTRGQQVTLSCSPISGHRSVSWYQQTPGQGLQFLFEYFSETQRNKGNFPGRFSGRQFSNSRSEMNVSTLELGDSALYLCASSSLAVQETQYFGPGTRLLVL.

CDR3 region: CASSDIGWNTEAFF. The CDR3 nucleotides are TGTGCCAGCAGTGATATAGGGTGGAACACTGAAGCTTTCTTT. The V call is TRBV6-8, the J call TRBJ1-1; D gene ambiguous. The V gene's germline CDR1 is MNHGY and CDR2 SAAAGT. CDR3 length equals 14 residues. V gave up 5 bases and J gave up 1 base, with 11 bases separating them.

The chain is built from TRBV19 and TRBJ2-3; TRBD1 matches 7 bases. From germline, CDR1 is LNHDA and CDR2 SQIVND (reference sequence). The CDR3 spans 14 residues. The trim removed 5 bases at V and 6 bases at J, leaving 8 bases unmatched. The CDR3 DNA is TGTGCCAGTAGTGAAAGTTTACAGGGGGATACGCAGTATTTT. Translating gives CASSESLQGDTQYF.

This chain's CDR3 is CAWSEEGNQPQHF. DNA of the CDR3: TGTGCCTGGAGCGAGGAGGGCAATCAGCCCCAGCATTTT. J is TRBJ1-5 and V is TRBV30; no definite D call. CDR3 size: 13 residues. V shed 3 bases and J shed 2 bases, with 8 bases lying between them. From germline, CDR1 is GTSNPN and CDR2 SVGIG (reference sequence). Complete variable domain (other parts from reference TRBV30 and TRBJ1-5): SQTIHQWPATLVQPVGSPLSLECTVEGTSNPNLYWYRQAAGRGLQLLFYSVGIGQISSEVPQNLSASRPQDRQFILSSKKLLLSDSGFYLCAWSEEGNQPQHFGDGTRLSIL.